These T cell receptor beta chains were read from a single sample in a study of T cell responses to AZD1222 COVID-19 vaccine. Method: immunoSEQ multiplex PCR; TCRdb's copy keeps in-frame clones and lacks some. Of approximately 100,000 clones listed, 90% are singletons. The source material was peripheral blood, sampled 28 days after the second AZD1222 dose. The receptors originated from an adult who received the AZD1222 COVID-19 vaccine. Each CDR3 is given with its conserved first and last residue. Fields, in order: V gene, clone size, D gene, J gene, CDR3 protein. A D gene is named only where the DNA matches it firmly. Size values are once, few and many counts, or a class for expanded clones, and some rows have none.

TRBV7-7,-,-,TRBJ2-3,CASSPTMEDTQYF
TRBV19,-,TRBD1,TRBJ1-1,CASTLQGVNSEAFF
TRBV27,-,-,TRBJ1-2,CASSSQGLGGSTNYGYTF
TRBV12-3/TRBV12-4,-,-,TRBJ1-1,CASRRGTEAFF
TRBV7-2,-,-,TRBJ2-6,CASSLVSGYGANVLTF
TRBV11-3,-,-,TRBJ1-1,CASSFTANTEAFF
TRBV18,-,-,TRBJ2-6,CASSPGGGANVLTF
TRBV7-2,-,-,TRBJ2-1,CASSHRDTSYNEQFF
TRBV3-1/TRBV3-2,-,-,TRBJ2-7,CASSQGDDYEQYF
TRBV27,-,TRBD2,TRBJ2-3,CASSLGAGGSTDTQYF
TRBV25-1,-,-,TRBJ1-6,CASRERLSPLHF
TRBV6-6,-,-,TRBJ2-5,CASSYQRGGKETQYF
TRBV21-1,once,-,TRBJ2-3,CASSKVGLAGGTDTQYF
TRBV29-1,-,-,TRBJ1-1,CSVLITGTEAFF
TRBV4-3,-,-,TRBJ1-5,CASSQEWTQDQPQHF
TRBV7-2,-,-,TRBJ1-2,CASSLAYAYGYTF
TRBV7-9,-,TRBD2,TRBJ2-7,CASSLGASGGNEQYF
TRBV7-9,-,-,TRBJ2-7,CASSLGGLNEQYF
TRBV6-6,-,TRBD1,TRBJ2-7,CASTPGQGSYEQYF
TRBV7-2,-,-,TRBJ2-4,CASSFMTDKNIQYF
TRBV5-1,-,-,TRBJ2-5,CASSPEGETQYF
TRBV7-2,-,-,TRBJ2-2,CASSLAGQRGGELFF
TRBV25-1,-,TRBD1,TRBJ1-5,CASSGQGHQPQHF
TRBV20-1,-,-,TRBJ2-1,CSASRKDEQFF
TRBV6-5,-,-,TRBJ1-2,CASSYVRTANYGYTF
TRBV7-9,few,-,TRBJ2-2,CASSLARAGELFF
TRBV6-5,-,-,TRBJ1-1,CASPGLGTEAFF
TRBV2,-,-,TRBJ2-1,CASSERPRTVF
TRBV7-7,-,TRBD2,TRBJ2-3,CASSLVGGEADTQYF
TRBV29-1,-,-,TRBJ2-7,CSVEGRGSYEQYF
TRBV5-1,-,-,TRBJ1-1,CASSGPEGVGTEAFF
TRBV4-3,-,-,TRBJ1-2,CASSQFLYGYTF
TRBV27,-,-,TRBJ1-5,CASSFLGRDNQPQHF
TRBV3-1/TRBV3-2,once,-,TRBJ2-3,CASSYTVDTQYF
TRBV3-1/TRBV3-2,-,-,TRBJ2-5,CASSQVRGGAETQYF
TRBV11-2,-,-,TRBJ1-1,CASSLDRPQSEAFF
TRBV27,-,-,TRBJ2-2,CASSLRQGRTGELFF
TRBV2,-,-,TRBJ2-5,CASSEALAGGETQYF
TRBV5-5,-,TRBD2,TRBJ2-4,CASSSLPTSGGVGKNIQYF
TRBV27,-,TRBD1,TRBJ2-1,CASSLWTGIHEQFF
TRBV11-3,-,-,TRBJ2-5,CASSLGGGGQKTQYF
TRBV7-3,once,-,TRBJ2-2,CASSPMGGRTGELFF
TRBV6-4,-,-,TRBJ2-4,CASSDCWLAKNIQYF
TRBV3-1/TRBV3-2,-,-,TRBJ1-2,CASSQLNGVSLYGYTF
TRBV4-3,-,-,TRBJ1-5,CASSQDPDRGLDQPQHF
TRBV9,-,-,TRBJ2-3,CASSAHTDTQYF
TRBV11-2,once,TRBD1,TRBJ1-6,CASSLEPADRDFGSPLHF
TRBV7-6,-,TRBD2,TRBJ2-5,CTSSFLLAGGRETQYF
TRBV30,-,-,TRBJ1-6,CAWSHLKHSDSPLHF
TRBV19,-,-,TRBJ2-3,CASSIFGFRGPDTQYF
TRBV7-3,-,TRBD1,TRBJ2-1,CASSFRPGQAPNEQFF
TRBV7-6,-,-,TRBJ1-3,CASSLEAGDPPNTIYF
TRBV15,-,-,TRBJ1-4,CATSRVQPATNEKLFF
TRBV18,-,TRBD2,TRBJ2-1,CASSASGGFSYNEQFF
TRBV7-3,-,TRBD2,TRBJ2-1,CASSGGTTPGEQFF
TRBV27,-,TRBD1,TRBJ2-7,CASSAPGQGRYEQYF
TRBV6-2/TRBV6-3,-,-,TRBJ1-6,CASSPEGKYNSPLHF
TRBV19,once,-,TRBJ1-2,CASSISGSYGYTF
TRBV5-4,-,TRBD2,TRBJ2-3,CASSLRTSGGMSTDTQYF